The 21 T cell receptor beta chains presented below share a single source sample, sequenced in a study of cytotoxic CD8 clonotypes in ibrutinib-treated CLL. Data came from immunoSEQ multiplex PCR; TCRdb stores just in-frame clones and leaves some out. The table lists a few hundred thousand clones, 70% of them singletons. The starting material was PBMCs, obtained after 24 months of ibrutinib treatment. All receptors derive from a human donor with chronic lymphocytic leukemia.

This chain joins TRBV28 and TRBJ2-7; D gene unclear. Germline CDR1 reads MDHEN; CDR2 reads SYDVKM. This CDR3 has 12 amino acids. V lost 3 bases and J lost 4, with 7 bases in between. DNA for the CDR3: TGTGCCAGCAGTTTTTGGCTATACGAGCAGTACTTC. Translating gives CASSFWLYEQYF. Filled out from reference TRBV28 and TRBJ2-7, the complete variable domain reads DVKVTQSSRYLVKRTGEKVFLECVQDMDHENMFWYRQDPGLGLRLIYFSYDVKMKEKGDIPEGYSVSREKKERFSLILESASTNQTSMYLCASSFWLYEQYFGPGTRLTVT.

This clone was seen once. The chain links TRBV29-1 to TRBJ1-1; D ambiguous. Between the trimmed V and J ends, which lost 7 bases and 5 bases, there was a span of 17 bases. This CDR3 comprises 13 residues. CDR1 and CDR2 from the germline V gene are SQVTM and ANQGSEA. The CDR3, as DNA: TGCAGCGCCACAGAGGGCCCTGGGACTGAAGCTTTCTTT. Translating it yields CSATEGPGTEAFF.

J is TRBJ2-5 and V is TRBV9, with D perhaps TRBD2 (5 bases). Germline V gene sequence: CDR1 SGDLS, CDR2 YYNGEE. V shed 0 bases and J shed 3 bases, with 9 bases lying between them. The CDR3 runs 14 residues. CDR3 region: CASSVASGEETQYF. CDR3 coding DNA: TGTGCCAGCAGCGTAGCGTCCGGGGAAGAGACCCAGTACTTC.

The chain has TRBV11-2 and TRBJ1-5; 7 bases map to TRBD1. The germline gives CDR1 SGHAT, CDR2 FQNNGV. The CDR3 consists of 14 residues. Germline trimming cut 4 bases from V and 4 bases from J; bases unmatched to any gene: 4. The CDR3 nucleotides are TGTGCCAGCAGCTCCGACAGGGTAAATCAGCCCCAGCATTTT. The encoded protein is CASSSDRVNQPQHF.

The genes are TRBV28 and TRBJ2-7; 14 bases line up with TRBD2. After removal of 6 bases from V and 3 bases from J, the junction contained 4 bases not matched to a gene. Germline V lookup: CDR1 MDHEN, CDR2 SYDVKM. CDR3 length: 15 residues. The CDR3 bases are TGTGCCAGCAGCCCGGGGACTAGCGGGAGCTACGAGCAGTACTTC. Amino acids: CASSPGTSGSYEQYF.

J is TRBJ2-5 and V is TRBV18; 7 nucleotides agree with TRBD1. Germline V gives CDR1 KGHSH, CDR2 LQKENI. The ends lost 4 bases at V and 2 bases at J; junction bases unmatched: 4. CDR3 length equals 14 residues. In nucleotides, the CDR3 is TGTGCCAGCTCACTCGGACAGGAACAAGAGACCCAGTACTTC. Translation: CASSLGQEQETQYF.

This clone was counted between two and nine times. J is TRBJ2-7 and V is TRBV10-3, with 14 bases identical to TRBD2. V shed 7 bases, J shed 5 bases, and the junction held 4 bases outside the gene matches. Germline V gives CDR1 ENHRY, CDR2 SYGVKD. This CDR3 spans 14 amino acids. CDR3 sequence: CAITGTSGSDEQYF. The CDR3 nucleotides read TGTGCCATCACCGGGACTAGCGGGAGCGACGAGCAGTACTTC.

This rearrangement joins TRBV5-1 to TRBJ1-1; D remains unclear. The CDR3 sequence is 13 residues long. Trimming took 4 bases from V and 8 from J, leaving 15 bases between them. The germline V gene encodes CDR1 SGHRS and CDR2 YFSETQ. CDR3 DNA sequence: TGCGCCAGCAGCCCGGACGGTAATGTCGAAGCTTTCTTT. It codes for CASSPDGNVEAFF.

The chain links TRBV7-8 to TRBJ1-4; maybe TRBD1 (6 bases). V gave up 0 bases and J gave up 8 bases, with 10 bases separating them. The CDR3 runs 14 residues. Germline values: CDR1 SGHVS, CDR2 FQNEAQ. The CDR3 is CASSLAQGGEKLFF. CDR3 bases: TGTGCCAGCAGCTTAGCACAGGGAGGCGAAAAACTGTTTTTT.

The rearrangement links TRBV30 to TRBJ2-7; D is possibly TRBD2 (5 bases). V lost 5 bases to trimming and J lost 3 bases, with 11 bases between them. CDR1 GTSNPN and CDR2 SVGIG come from the germline V gene (reference sequence). The CDR3 sequence is 12 residues long. In DNA form, the CDR3 reads TGTGCCTGGTCGACTACCAACTACGAGCAGTACTTC. It encodes CAWSTTNYEQYF.

V usage is TRBV30 and J usage is TRBJ1-5, with no clear D. Germline V gene data show CDR1 as GTSNPN and CDR2 as SVGIG (reference sequence). The CDR3 runs 14 residues. V lost 1 base to trimming and J lost 1 base, with 8 bases between them. In DNA, the CDR3 is TGTGCCTGGAGTGAAGTCACAAGCAATCAGCCCCAGCATTTT. Translating gives CAWSEVTSNQPQHF.

This chain uses TRBV27 with TRBJ1-4; TRBD1 is a possible D gene (5 bases). V dropped 3 bases and J dropped 8 bases, with 10 bases sitting between them. Germline V CDR1 and CDR2: MNHEY, SMNVEV (reference sequence). CDR3 length: 13 amino acids. The CDR3 DNA reads TGTGCCAGCAGTTTTTCTGGGACCGAAAAACTGTTTTTT. Its translation is CASSFSGTEKLFF.

This clone has only one observation. This chain connects TRBV18 to TRBJ1-1, with D unresolved. Germline V gives CDR1 KGHSH, CDR2 LQKENI. V lost 2 bases and J lost 5, with 15 bases in between. CDR3 size: 15 residues. The CDR3 bases are TGTGCCAGCTCACCATTCTCTTTAGGGAAAACTGAAGCTTTCTTT. Protein: CASSPFSLGKTEAFF.

V usage is TRBV5-1 and J usage is TRBJ2-2, with 11 positions matching TRBD1. The length of the CDR3 is 15 residues. The germline CDR1 and CDR2 sequences are SGHRS and YFSETQ. V was clipped by 3 bases and J by 5 bases; unmatched bases: 3. CDR3 amino acids: CASSWTGGGTGELFF. The CDR3 DNA is TGCGCCAGCAGCTGGACAGGGGGCGGGACCGGGGAGCTGTTTTTT.

J is TRBJ1-2 and V is TRBV11-2; D is undetermined. This CDR3 is built from 15 residues. Germline V CDR1 and CDR2: SGHAT, FQNNGV. Trimming removed 1 base from V and 3 bases from J, with 12 bases in between. CDR3 bases: TGTGCCAGCAGCTTAGGTCTGCAGACTCACTATGGCTACACCTTC. This encodes CASSLGLQTHYGYTF.

The rearrangement uses TRBV5-8 and TRBJ2-2; unclear D gene. Germline V lookup: CDR1 SGHTS, CDR2 YDEGEE. CDR3 size: 12 residues. The germline V and J ends were trimmed by 1 base and 8 bases, with 6 bases remaining between them. The CDR3 loop is CASSLMRGELFF. For the CDR3, the DNA is TGTGCCAGCAGCTTGATGAGAGGGGAGCTGTTTTTT.

The chain carries TRBV9 and TRBJ2-3; D might be TRBD2 (5 bases). Germline V gene sequence: CDR1 SGDLS, CDR2 YYNGEE. The germline V and J ends were trimmed by 2 bases and 4 bases, with 11 bases remaining between them. The CDR3 is 14 amino acids. Here the CDR3 DNA reads TGTGCCAGCAGCGTGGGAGTCCGCGCAGATACGCAGTATTTT. Amino acid sequence: CASSVGVRADTQYF.

The table lists this clone with a few counts. The V call is TRBV28, the J call TRBJ1-1; no clear D. CDR1 is MDHEN, CDR2 SYDVKM, per germline. V shed 5 bases and J shed 2 bases, with 6 bases lying between them. There are 12 residues in the CDR3. CDR3 sequence reads: CASSEPNTEAFF. The CDR3 DNA sequence: TGTGCCAGCAGTGAACCTAACACTGAAGCTTTCTTT.

The chain joins TRBV28 to TRBJ1-2; D possibly corresponds to TRBD1 (5 bases). The length of the CDR3 is 14 residues. With 7 bases removed from V and 8 bases from J, the gap between germline ends came to 20 bases. The germline V gene has CDR1 MDHEN and CDR2 SYDVKM. This chain's CDR3 is CASISAGRAEGYTF. CDR3 DNA: TGTGCCAGCATTTCCGCAGGGCGGGCCGAAGGCTACACCTTC.

This clone was counted a single time. This chain joins TRBV4-3 and TRBJ1-3; no clear D gene. The V end was cut by 0 bases, the J end by 0 bases, with 3 bases between. Germline values: CDR1 LGHNA, CDR2 YSLEER. The CDR3 runs 14 residues. CDR3 loop: CASSQDTSGNTIYF. The CDR3 nucleotides are TGCGCCAGCAGCCAAGACACCTCTGGAAACACCATATATTTT.

This clone came up a few times. The CDR3 end shows no conserved phenylalanine or tryptophan, and so a read error is likely. The limits of the CDR3 on the DNA are not certain, so only TCRdb's listed CDR3 is given. The J gene is TRBJ2-7, the V gene TRBV5-1; the D segment call TRBD1 is taken from the table without a DNA check. Germline V lookup: CDR1 SGHRS, CDR2 YFSETQ. 14 amino acids form the CDR3, both terminal residues included. This CDR3 is CASSLAGQGSLAAL.